The 4 T cell receptor beta chains reported below all come from one sample, sequenced in a study of a mutant IDH1 vaccine in newly diagnosed glioma. Generated by immunoSEQ multiplex PCR, the TCRdb table keeps only in-frame clones and is missing some. The sample holds about 35,000 clones, approximately 86% seen once. Indicated time point: baseline, week 1 (first vaccination visit). Described treatment: pre-vaccination baseline after standard-of-care therapy. Here the sequenced sample was PBMCs, taken from a glioma patient treated with radiotherapy, temozolomide or both. These receptors were collected from a woman in her 40s with glioma.

In the case of this clone: The sample has other DNA sequences that encode this CDR3 too. The V and J genes are TRBV2 and TRBJ1-5, with TRBD1 matching 8 bases. The CDR3 extends over 14 amino acids. The germline V gene encodes CDR1 SNHLY and CDR2 FYNNEI. V was pared by 4 bases and J by 4 bases, with 3 bases of the junction left unmatched. The CDR3 region has the DNA TGTGCCAGCAGTGGACAGGGGCGGAATCAGCCCCAGCATTTT. Its protein is CASSGQGRNQPQHF.

This chain links TRBV6-5 with TRBJ1-1; possibly TRBD1 for D (5 bases). This CDR3 has 15 residues. Trimming took 2 bases from V and 5 from J, leaving 15 bases between them. Per the germline V gene, CDR1 is MNHEY and CDR2 is SVGAGI. The CDR3 is CASSYRGSSGTEAFF. The CDR3 coding sequence is TGTGCCAGCAGTTACAGGGGCTCTTCGGGAACTGAAGCTTTCTTT.

V gene TRBV7-8 combines with J gene TRBJ1-2; weak D call: TRBD1 (6 bases). The CDR3 is made up of 14 amino acids. With 1 base removed from V and 4 bases from J, the gap between germline ends came to 10 bases. In germline, CDR1 is SGHVS, CDR2 FQNEAQ. The CDR3: CASSLVSGAYGYTF. DNA for the CDR3: TGTGCCAGCAGCTTAGTATCGGGGGCCTATGGCTACACCTTC.

The chain couples TRBV7-9 to TRBJ1-2; D is unclear. V was clipped by 6 bases and J by 3 bases, with 14 bases between them. The CDR3 totals 14 residues. Germline V CDR1 and CDR2: SEHNR, FQNEAQ (reference sequence). The CDR3 spells CASSPFRGDYGYTF. As DNA, the CDR3 is TGTGCCAGCAGTCCCTTTCGTGGGGACTATGGCTACACCTTC. The variable domain in full, with the rest retrieved from reference TRBV7-9 and TRBJ1-2, is DTGVSQNPRHKITKRGQNVTFRCDPISEHNRLYWYRQTLGQGPEFLTYFQNEAQLEKSRLLSDRFSAERPKGSFSTLEIQRTEQGDSAMYLCASSPFRGDYGYTFGSGTRLTVV.